Included here is one TCR beta chain sequence, with context. The record originates from a study of blood T cells in healthy people across ages. Individuals who donated were healthy Caucasians from Russia aged roughly 6 to 100. Peripheral blood, about 10 milliliters per donor, was collected. PCR was performed a second time for about 6 to 11 cycles using a sample-barcoded 5' primer and a J-beta primer mix. One entry per CDR3 protein, called by TCRdb with MiXCR from the 5' RACE reads. The profile shows about 970,000 distinct CDR3 sequences, roughly 51% of them singletons. This CDR3 region has 14 residues. CDR1 and CDR2 (germline): SNHLY, FYNNEI. The V end was cut by 7 bases, the J end by 0 bases, with 11 bases between.

Input material: blood. This clonotype originated in a woman aged 55 to 70 in good health. The chain carries TRBV2 and TRBJ2-3; D is undetermined. For the CDR3, the DNA is TGTGCCAGCATGCGGTTCTTGAGCACAGATACGCAGTATTTT. Translated, it gives CASMRFLSTDTQYF.